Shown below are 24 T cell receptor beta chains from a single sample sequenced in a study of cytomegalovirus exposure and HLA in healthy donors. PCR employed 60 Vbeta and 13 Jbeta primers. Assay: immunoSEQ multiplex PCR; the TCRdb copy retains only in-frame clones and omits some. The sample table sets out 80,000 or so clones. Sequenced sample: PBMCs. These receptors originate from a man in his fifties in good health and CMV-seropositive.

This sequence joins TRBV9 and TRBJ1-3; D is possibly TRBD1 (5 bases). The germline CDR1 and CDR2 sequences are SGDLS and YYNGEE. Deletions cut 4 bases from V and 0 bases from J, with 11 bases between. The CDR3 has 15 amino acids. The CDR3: CASSRDSSSGNTIYF. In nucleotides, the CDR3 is TGTGCCAGCAGCAGAGACAGTTCCTCTGGAAACACCATATATTTT.

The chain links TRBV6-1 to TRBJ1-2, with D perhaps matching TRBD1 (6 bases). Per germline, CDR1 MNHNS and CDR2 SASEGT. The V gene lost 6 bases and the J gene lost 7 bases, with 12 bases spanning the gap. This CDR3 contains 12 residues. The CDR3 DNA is TGTGCCAGCAGGTCACAGGGAACTGGCTACACCTTC. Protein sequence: CASRSQGTGYTF.

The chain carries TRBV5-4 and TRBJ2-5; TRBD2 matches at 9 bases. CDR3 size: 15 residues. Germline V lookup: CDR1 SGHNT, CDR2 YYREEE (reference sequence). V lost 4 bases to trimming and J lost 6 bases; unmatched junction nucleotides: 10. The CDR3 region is CASSPPGLAPQTQYF. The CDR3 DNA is TGTGCCAGCAGCCCCCCGGGACTAGCCCCCCAGACCCAGTACTTC.

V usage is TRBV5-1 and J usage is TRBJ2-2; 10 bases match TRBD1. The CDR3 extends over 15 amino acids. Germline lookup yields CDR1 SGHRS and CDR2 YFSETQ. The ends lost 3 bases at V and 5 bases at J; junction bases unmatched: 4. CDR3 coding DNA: TGCGCCAGCAGCTGGACAGGGGGAGAGACCGGGGAGCTGTTTTTT. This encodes CASSWTGGETGELFF. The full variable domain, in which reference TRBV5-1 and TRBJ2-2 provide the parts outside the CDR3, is KAGVTQTPRYLIKTRGQQVTLSCSPISGHRSVSWYQQTPGQGLQFLFEYFSETQRNKGNFPGRFSGRQFSNSRSEMNVSTLELGDSALYLCASSWTGGETGELFFGEGSRLTVL.

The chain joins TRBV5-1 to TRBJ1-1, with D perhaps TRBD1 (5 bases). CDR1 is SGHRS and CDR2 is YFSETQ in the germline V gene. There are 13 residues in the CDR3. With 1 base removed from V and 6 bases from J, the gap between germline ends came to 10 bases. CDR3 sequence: CASSLRGQSEAFF. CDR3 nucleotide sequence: TGCGCCAGCAGCTTGAGGGGTCAGTCTGAAGCTTTCTTT.

CDR3 protein: CASGLVLGGRTGELFF. Written as DNA, the CDR3 is TGTGCTAGTGGTTTGGTACTAGGGGGCAGAACCGGGGAGCTGTTTTTT. This sequence joins TRBV12-5 and TRBJ2-2; 7 bases line up with TRBD1. CDR1 and CDR2 from the germline V gene are LGHNT and FRNRAP. V shed 0 bases, J shed 5 bases, and the junction held 6 bases outside the gene matches. CDR3 size: 16 residues.

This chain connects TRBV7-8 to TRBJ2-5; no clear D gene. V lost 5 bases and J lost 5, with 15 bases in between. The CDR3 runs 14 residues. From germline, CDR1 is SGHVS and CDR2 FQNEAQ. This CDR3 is CASSPRVLRETQYF. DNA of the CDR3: TGTGCCAGCAGCCCCCGGGTCCTTCGGGAGACCCAGTACTTC.

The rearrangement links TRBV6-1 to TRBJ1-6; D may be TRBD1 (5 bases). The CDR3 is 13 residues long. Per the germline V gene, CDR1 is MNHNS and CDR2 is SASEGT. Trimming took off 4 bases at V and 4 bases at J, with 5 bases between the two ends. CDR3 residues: CASSGQYNSPLHF. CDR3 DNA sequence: TGTGCCAGCAGTGGACAGTATAATTCACCCCTCCACTTT.

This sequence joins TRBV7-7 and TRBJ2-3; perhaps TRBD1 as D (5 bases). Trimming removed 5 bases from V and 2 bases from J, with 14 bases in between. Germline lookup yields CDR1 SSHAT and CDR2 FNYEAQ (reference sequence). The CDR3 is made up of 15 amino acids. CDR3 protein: CASSLNLDTTDTQYF. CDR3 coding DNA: TGTGCCAGCAGCCTCAACCTGGACACCACAGATACGCAGTATTTT.

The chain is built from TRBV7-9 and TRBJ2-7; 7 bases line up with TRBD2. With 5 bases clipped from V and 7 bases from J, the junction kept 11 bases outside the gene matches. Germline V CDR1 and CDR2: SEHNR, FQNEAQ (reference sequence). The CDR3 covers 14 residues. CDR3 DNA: TGTGCCAGCAGCGGCGGCGGGACTACGGGAGAGCAGTACTTC. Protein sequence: CASSGGGTTGEQYF.

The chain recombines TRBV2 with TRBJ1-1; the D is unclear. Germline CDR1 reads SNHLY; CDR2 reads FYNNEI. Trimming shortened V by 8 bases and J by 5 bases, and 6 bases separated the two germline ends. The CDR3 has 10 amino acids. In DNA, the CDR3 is TGTGCCAGCGAGGTAACTGAAGCTTTCTTT. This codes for CASEVTEAFF.

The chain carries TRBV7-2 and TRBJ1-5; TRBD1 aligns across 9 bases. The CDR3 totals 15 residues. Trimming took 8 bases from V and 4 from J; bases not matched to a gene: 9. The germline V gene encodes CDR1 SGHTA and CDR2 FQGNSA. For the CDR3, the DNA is TGTGCCAGCCTGCCTGGGACAGGGATAAATCAGCCCCAGCATTTT. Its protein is CASLPGTGINQPQHF.

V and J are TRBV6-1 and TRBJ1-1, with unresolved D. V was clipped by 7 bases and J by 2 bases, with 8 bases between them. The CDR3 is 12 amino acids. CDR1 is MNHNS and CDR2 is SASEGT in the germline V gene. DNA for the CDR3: TGTGCCAGCACATACAGCAACACTGAAGCTTTCTTT. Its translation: CASTYSNTEAFF.

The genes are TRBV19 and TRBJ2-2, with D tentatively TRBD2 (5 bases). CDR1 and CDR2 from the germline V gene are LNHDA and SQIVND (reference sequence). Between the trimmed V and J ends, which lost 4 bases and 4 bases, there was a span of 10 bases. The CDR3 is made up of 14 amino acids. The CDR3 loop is CASSTGLATGELFF. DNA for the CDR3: TGTGCCAGTAGTACCGGACTGGCCACCGGGGAGCTGTTTTTT.

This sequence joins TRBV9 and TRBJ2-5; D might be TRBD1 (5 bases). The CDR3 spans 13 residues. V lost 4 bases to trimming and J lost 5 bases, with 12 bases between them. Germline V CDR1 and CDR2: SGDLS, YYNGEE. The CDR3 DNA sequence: TGTGCCAGCAGCCTCAGGGAAGAGGAGACCCAGTACTTC. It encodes CASSLREEETQYF.

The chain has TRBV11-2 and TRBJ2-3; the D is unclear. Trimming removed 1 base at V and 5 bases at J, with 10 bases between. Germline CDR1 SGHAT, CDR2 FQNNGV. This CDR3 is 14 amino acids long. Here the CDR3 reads CASSLAVARDTQYF. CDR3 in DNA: TGTGCCAGCAGCTTAGCAGTGGCCAGAGATACGCAGTATTTT.

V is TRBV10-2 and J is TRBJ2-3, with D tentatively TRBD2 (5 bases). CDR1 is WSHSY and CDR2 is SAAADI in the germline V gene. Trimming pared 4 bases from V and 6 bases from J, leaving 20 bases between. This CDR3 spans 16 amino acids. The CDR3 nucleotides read TGCGCCAGCAGTGGGGGTTTAGCGCGGGCGAAGGATACGCAGTATTTT. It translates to CASSGGLARAKDTQYF.

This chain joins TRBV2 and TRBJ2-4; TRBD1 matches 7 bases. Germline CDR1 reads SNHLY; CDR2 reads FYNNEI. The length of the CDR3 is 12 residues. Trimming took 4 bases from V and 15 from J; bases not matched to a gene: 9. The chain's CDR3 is CASSGDRHRSYF. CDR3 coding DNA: TGTGCCAGCAGTGGGGACAGACACAGGTCGTACTTC. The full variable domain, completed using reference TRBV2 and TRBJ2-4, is EPEVTQTPSHQVTQMGQEVILRCVPISNHLYFYWYRQILGQKVEFLVSFYNNEISEKSEIFDDQFSVERPDGSNFTLKIRSTKLEDSAMYFCASSGDRHRSYFGAGTRLSVL.

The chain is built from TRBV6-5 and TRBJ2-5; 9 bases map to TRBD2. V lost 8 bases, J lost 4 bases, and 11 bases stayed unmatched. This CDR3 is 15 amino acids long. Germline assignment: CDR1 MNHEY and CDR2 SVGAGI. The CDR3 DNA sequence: TGTGCCAGCGGGCGGGAGGGCCTTGGTAGAGAGACCCAGTACTTC. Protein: CASGREGLGRETQYF.

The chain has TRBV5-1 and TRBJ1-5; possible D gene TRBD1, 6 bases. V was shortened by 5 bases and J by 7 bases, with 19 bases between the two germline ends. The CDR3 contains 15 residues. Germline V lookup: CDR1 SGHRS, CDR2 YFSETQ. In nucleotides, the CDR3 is TGCGCCAGCAGAAAGGAACAGGGATTGGAACAGCCCCAGCATTTT. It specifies CASRKEQGLEQPQHF. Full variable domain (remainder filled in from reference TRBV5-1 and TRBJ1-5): KAGVTQTPRYLIKTRGQQVTLSCSPISGHRSVSWYQQTPGQGLQFLFEYFSETQRNKGNFPGRFSGRQFSNSRSEMNVSTLELGDSALYLCASRKEQGLEQPQHFGDGTRLSIL.

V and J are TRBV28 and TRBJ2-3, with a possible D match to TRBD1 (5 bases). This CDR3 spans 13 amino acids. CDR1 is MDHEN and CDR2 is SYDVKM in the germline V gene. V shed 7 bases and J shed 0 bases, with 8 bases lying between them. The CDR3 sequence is CASKGHSTDTQYF. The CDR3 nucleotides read TGTGCCAGCAAAGGACATAGCACAGATACGCAGTATTTT.

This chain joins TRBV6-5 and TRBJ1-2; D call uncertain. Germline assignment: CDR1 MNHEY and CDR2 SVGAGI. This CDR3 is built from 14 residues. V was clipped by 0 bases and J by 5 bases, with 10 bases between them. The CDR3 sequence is CASSYSSSLYGYTF. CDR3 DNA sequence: TGTGCCAGCAGTTACTCGAGTAGCCTGTATGGCTACACCTTC.

CDR3 sequence: CASSFAPGGASYEQYV. CDR3 bases: TGCGCCAGCAGCTTTGCCCCAGGCGGGGCTTCCTACGAGCAGTACGTC. J is TRBJ2-7 and V is TRBV5-1, with a weak D call TRBD2 (6 bases). The CDR3 runs to 16 residues. V dropped 2 bases and J dropped 1 base, with 16 bases sitting between them. The germline V gene encodes CDR1 SGHRS and CDR2 YFSETQ.

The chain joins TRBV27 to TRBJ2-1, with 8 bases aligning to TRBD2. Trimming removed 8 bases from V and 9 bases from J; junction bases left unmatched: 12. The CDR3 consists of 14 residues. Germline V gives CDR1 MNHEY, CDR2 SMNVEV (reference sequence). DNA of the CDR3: TGTGCCAGCCTACCGGGACTAGGGCGGGGTGAGCAGTTCTTC. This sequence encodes CASLPGLGRGEQFF.